This TCR beta chain comes out of a study of blood T cell repertoires in COVID-19. This clone was recorded once. Only in-frame clones appear in the TCRdb table, and some are missing; sequencing was by immunoSEQ multiplex PCR. The table shows approximately 90,000 clones, with approximately 80% occurring only once. The CDR3 consists of 15 residues. V lost 8 bases and J 1 base, leaving 12 bases between the germline ends. Germline-derived CDR1 and CDR2 are LGHDT and YNNKEL (reference sequence). This rearrangement joins TRBV3-1 (or the pseudogene TRBV3-2) to TRBJ2-6; D gene uncertain. The source is a woman of 80 years or more with active or convalescent COVID-19. Source material: peripheral blood. The CDR3 is CASSPLVSGANVLTF. CDR3 nucleotides: TGTGCCAGCTCGCCTCTAGTTTCTGGGGCCAACGTCCTGACTTTC.